The clone carrying this T cell receptor (beta chain) was observed a handful of times. Its antigen is currently unknown. MiXCR, applied by TCRdb to the 5' RACE reads, yields one record per CDR3 protein. Of around 150,000 distinct CDR3 sequences listed, about 16% are singletons. The sample is drawn from a study of CD8 T cells in ankylosing spondylitis. Study-wide results and caveats: Made up of 7 to 9 highly homologous variants, a TCR beta motif appeared characteristic of ankylosing spondylitis blood. Reportedly, significant enrichment of disease-linked clones occurred in matched ankylosing spondylitis synovial fluid. Some of these motif variants have turned up before, in reports on reactive arthritis synovial fluid and blood.

Material for sequencing was blood, either unsorted or a sorted T cell fraction (not recorded which). The TCR was taken from a male donor with ankylosing spondylitis or in good health (not recorded which).

CDR3 sequence (DNA): TGTGCCACCAGTAGCCCTCCAGGCGGCAATGAGCAGTTCTTC. Translation gives CATSSPPGGNEQFF. The rearrangement uses TRBV24-1 and TRBJ2-1; D remains unclear. The V gene lost 6 bases and the J gene lost 6 bases, with 14 bases spanning the gap. The germline V gene encodes CDR1 KGHDR and CDR2 SFDVKD. There are 14 residues in the CDR3.